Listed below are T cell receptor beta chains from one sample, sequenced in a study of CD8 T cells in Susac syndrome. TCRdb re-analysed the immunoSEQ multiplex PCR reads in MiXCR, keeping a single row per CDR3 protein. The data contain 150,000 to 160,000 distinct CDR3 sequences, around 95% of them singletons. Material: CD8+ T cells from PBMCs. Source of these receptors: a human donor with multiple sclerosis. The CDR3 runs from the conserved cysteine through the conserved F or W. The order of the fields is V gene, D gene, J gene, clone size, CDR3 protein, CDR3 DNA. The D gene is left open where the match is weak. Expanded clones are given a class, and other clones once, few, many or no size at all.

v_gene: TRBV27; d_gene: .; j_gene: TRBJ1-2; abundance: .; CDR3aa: CASSLSPGHQGGYTF; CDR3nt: TGTGCCAGCAGTTTATCGCCGGGACACCAGGGGGGCTACACCTTC
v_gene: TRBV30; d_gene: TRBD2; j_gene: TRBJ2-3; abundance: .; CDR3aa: CAWSVRPGGLTDTQYF; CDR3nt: TGTGCCTGGAGTGTACGACCGGGGGGGCTCACAGATACGCAGTATTTT
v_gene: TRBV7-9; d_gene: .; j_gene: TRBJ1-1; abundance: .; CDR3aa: CASSSVEGNTEAFF; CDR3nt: TGTGCCAGCAGCTCTGTAGAGGGGAACACTGAAGCTTTCTTT
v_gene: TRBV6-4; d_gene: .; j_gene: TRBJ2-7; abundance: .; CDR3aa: CASSDSNLSKAPYEQYF; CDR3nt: TGTGCCAGCAGTGACTCGAATCTCTCTAAGGCCCCCTACGAGCAGTACTTC
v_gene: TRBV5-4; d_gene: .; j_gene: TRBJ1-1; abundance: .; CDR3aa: CASSLGFTHTEAFF; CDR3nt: TGTGCCAGCAGTCTTGGTTTTACGCACACTGAAGCTTTCTTT
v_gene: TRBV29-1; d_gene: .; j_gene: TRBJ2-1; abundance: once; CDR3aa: CSPEGQFF; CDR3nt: TGCAGCCCAGAAGGGCAGTTCTTC
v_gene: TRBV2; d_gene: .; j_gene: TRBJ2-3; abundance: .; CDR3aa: CASSAETTSTDTQYF; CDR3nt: TGTGCCAGCAGTGCTGAGACCACCAGCACAGATACGCAGTATTTT
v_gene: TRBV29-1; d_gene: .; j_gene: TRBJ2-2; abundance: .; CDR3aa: CSVPWATGELFF; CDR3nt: TGCAGCGTCCCCTGGGCCACCGGGGAGCTGTTTTTT
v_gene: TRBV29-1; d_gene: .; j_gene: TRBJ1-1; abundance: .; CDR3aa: CSVAPLETEAFF; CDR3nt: TGCAGCGTTGCCCCCTTAGAGACTGAAGCTTTCTTT
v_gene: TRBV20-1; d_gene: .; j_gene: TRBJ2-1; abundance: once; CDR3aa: CSATRPDRLYNEQFF; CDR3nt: TGCAGTGCGACCCGCCCGGACCGCTTATACAATGAGCAGTTCTTC
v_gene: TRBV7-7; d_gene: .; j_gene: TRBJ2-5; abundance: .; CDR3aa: CASSLDRETQYF; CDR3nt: TGTGCTAGCAGCTTAGATCGCGAGACCCAGTACTTC
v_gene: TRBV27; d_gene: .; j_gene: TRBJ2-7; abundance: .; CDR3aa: CASRDPRDEQYF; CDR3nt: TGTGCCAGCAGAGACCCCCGGGACGAGCAGTACTTC
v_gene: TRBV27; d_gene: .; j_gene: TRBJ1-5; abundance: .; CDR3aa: CASSSGISNQPQHF; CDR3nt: TGTGCCAGCAGTTCAGGGATTAGCAATCAGCCCCAGCATTTT
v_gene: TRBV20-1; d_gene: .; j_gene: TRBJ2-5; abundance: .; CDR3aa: CSASLGIETQYF; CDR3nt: TGCAGTGCTAGCTTAGGGATAGAGACCCAGTACTTC
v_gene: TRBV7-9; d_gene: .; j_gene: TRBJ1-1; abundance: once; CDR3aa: CASSPPGYTEAFF; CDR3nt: TGTGCCAGCAGCCCCCCTGGTTACACTGAAGCTTTCTTT
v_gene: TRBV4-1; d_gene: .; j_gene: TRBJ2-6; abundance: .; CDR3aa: CASSQEPLGASGANVLTF; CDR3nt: TGCGCCAGCAGCCAAGAGCCCCTAGGGGCCTCTGGGGCCAACGTCCTGACTTTC
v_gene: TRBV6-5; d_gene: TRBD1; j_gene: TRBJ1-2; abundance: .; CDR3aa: CASSPDRENGYTF; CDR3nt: TGTGCCAGCAGCCCCGACAGGGAAAATGGCTACACCTTC
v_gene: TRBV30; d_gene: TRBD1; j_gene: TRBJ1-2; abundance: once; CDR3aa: CAWRLPRGQIYGYTF; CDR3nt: TGTGCCTGGAGGCTCCCCAGGGGGCAAATTTATGGCTACACCTTC
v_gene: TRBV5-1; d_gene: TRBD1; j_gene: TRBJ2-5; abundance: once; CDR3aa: CASRLTGGSQETQYF; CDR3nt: TGCGCCAGCAGGCTAACAGGGGGTAGCCAAGAGACCCAGTACTTC
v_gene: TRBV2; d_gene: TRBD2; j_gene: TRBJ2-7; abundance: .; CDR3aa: CASSEGSSGGSYEQYF; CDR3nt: TGTGCCAGCAGTGAAGGTTCTAGCGGGGGATCCTACGAGCAGTACTTC
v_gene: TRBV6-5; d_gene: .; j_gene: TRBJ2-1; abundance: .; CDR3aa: CASSYSDNEQFF; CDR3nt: TGTGCCAGCAGTTACTCCGACAATGAGCAGTTCTTC
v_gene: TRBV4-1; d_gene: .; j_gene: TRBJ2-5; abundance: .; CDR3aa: CASSQDRSLGETQYF; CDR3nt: TGCGCCAGCAGCCAAGACAGGTCCCTGGGGGAGACCCAGTACTTC
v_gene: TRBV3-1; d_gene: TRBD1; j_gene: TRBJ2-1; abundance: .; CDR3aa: CASSPPWGDRVRGNEQFF; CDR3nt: TGTGCCAGCAGCCCCCCGTGGGGGGACAGGGTGAGGGGGAATGAGCAGTTCTTC
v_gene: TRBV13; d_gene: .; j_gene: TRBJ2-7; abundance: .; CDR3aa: CASSLQGGTYEQYF; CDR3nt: TGTGCCAGCAGCCTTCAAGGGGGAACCTACGAGCAGTACTTC
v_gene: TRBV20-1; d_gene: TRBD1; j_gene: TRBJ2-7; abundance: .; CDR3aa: CSARARDSYEQYF; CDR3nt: TGCAGTGCTAGGGCCAGGGACAGCTACGAGCAGTACTTC
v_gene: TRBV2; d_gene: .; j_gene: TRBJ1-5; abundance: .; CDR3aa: CASSGAAWVGNQPQHF; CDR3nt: TGTGCCAGCAGTGGAGCCGCTTGGGTTGGCAATCAGCCCCAGCATTTT
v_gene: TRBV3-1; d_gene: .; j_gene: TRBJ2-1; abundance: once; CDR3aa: CASSQWPGANNEQFF; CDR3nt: TGTGCCAGCAGCCAATGGCCCGGGGCAAACAATGAGCAGTTCTTC
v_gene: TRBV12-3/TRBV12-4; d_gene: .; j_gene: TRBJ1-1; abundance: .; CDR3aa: CASSSPGTTEAFF; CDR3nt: TGTGCCAGCAGTTCCCCGGGGACCACTGAAGCTTTCTTT
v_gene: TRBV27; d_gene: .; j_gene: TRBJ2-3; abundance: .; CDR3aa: CASSSSDWESGDTQYF; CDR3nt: TGTGCCAGCAGTTCCTCGGACTGGGAATCGGGAGATACGCAGTATTTT
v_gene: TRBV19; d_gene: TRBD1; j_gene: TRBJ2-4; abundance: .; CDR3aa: CATHRGNIQYF; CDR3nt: TGTGCCACCCACAGGGGGAACATTCAGTACTTC
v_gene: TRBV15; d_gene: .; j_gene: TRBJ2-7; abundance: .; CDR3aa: CATSSEPGRSSYEQYF; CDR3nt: TGTGCCACCAGCAGTGAGCCGGGACGGTCGTCCTACGAGCAGTACTTC
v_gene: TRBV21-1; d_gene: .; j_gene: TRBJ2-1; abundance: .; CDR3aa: CASSETATQFF; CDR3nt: TGTGCCAGCAGCGAGACGGCTACCCAGTTCTTC
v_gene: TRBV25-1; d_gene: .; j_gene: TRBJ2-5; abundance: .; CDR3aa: CASSEDLGETQYF; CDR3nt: TGTGCCAGCAGTGAAGATTTGGGAGAGACCCAGTACTTC
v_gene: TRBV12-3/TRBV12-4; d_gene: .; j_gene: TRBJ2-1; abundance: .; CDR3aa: CASQGADNEQFF; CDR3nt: TGTGCCAGTCAGGGAGCGGACAATGAGCAGTTCTTC
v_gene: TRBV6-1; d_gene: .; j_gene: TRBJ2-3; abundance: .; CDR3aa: CASSLPTYEREFHKQYF; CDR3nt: TGTGCCAGCAGTCTCCCAACGTATGAACGAGAGTTCCATAAGCAGTATTTT
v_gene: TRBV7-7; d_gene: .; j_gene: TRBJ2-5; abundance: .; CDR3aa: CASSLATGTSETQYF; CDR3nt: TGTGCTAGCAGCTTAGCTACAGGGACCTCGGAGACCCAGTACTTC
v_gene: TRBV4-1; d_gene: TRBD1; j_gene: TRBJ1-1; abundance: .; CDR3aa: CASSQAQGATEAFF; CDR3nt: TGCGCCAGCAGCCAGGCCCAGGGGGCCACTGAAGCTTTCTTT
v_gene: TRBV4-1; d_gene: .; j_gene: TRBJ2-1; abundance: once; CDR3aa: CASSRPSYNEQFF; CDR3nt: TGCGCCAGCAGCCGGCCCAGCTACAATGAGCAGTTCTTC
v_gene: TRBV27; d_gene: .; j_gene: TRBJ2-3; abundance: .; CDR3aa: CASSLDKAGAPRTDTQYF; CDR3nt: TGTGCCAGCAGTTTAGATAAGGCAGGGGCCCCTCGCACAGATACGCAGTATTTT
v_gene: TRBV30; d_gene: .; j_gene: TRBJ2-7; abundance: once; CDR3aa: CAWSVLGRVGYEQYF; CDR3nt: TGTGCCTGGAGTGTATTGGGGCGTGTGGGCTACGAGCAGTACTTC
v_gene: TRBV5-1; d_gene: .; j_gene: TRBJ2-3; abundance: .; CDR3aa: CASSFGPTGTDTQYF; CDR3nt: TGCGCCAGCAGCTTCGGGCCCACCGGGACAGATACGCAGTATTTT
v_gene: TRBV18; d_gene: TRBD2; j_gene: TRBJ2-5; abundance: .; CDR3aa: CASSPPAGGPETQYF; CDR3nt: TGTGCCAGCTCACCACCTGCGGGGGGGCCAGAGACCCAGTACTTC
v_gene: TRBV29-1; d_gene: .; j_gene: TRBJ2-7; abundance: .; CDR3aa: CSVERDGNVYEQYF; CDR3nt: TGCAGCGTTGAACGGGATGGAAATGTCTACGAGCAGTACTTC
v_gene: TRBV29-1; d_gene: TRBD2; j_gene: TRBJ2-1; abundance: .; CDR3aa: CSVEGTSGGYNEQFF; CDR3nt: TGCAGCGTTGAAGGGACTAGCGGGGGTTACAATGAGCAGTTCTTC
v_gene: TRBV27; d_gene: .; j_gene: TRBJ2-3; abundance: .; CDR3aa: CASSPGPRGDTQYF; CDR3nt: TGTGCCAGCAGTCCAGGCCCGAGGGGAGATACGCAGTATTTT